A single sample is the source of the 18 T cell receptor beta chains below, sequenced in a study of T-cell memory formation after mild COVID-19 (dated by TCRdb to the early 2020s). The library came from 5' RACE. The instrument given in TCRdb is Illumina NovaSeq 6000. Using fastp at Q25 and MiXCR, TCRdb reprocessed the public reads and kept productive beta chains. A single entry per CDR3 protein holds the most common genes and DNA from its merged rows. Recorded for this sample are 350,000 or so distinct CDR3 sequences; 20% to 25% of them occurred a single time. About 21% of the sample rests with the top ten. The sequenced sample consisted of PBMCs or a T cell subset sorted from them (not recorded which). These receptors came from a man aged 18 to 29 who had mild COVID-19 (a few samples of this study predate the infection). The sample titles of this study are shuffled in the database, so cell type and time point are left out; the donor was told from shared clones.

In this sample, this clonotype turned up many times. The CDR3 DNA sequence: TGCGCCAGCAGCCAAGAGGTCACAGGGGACACTGAAGCTTTCTTT. Translated, it gives CASSQEVTGDTEAFF. The chain uses TRBV4-1 and TRBJ1-1; TRBD1 aligns across 7 bases. V dropped 0 bases and J dropped 3; count of bases not matched to a gene: 4. The germline V gene has CDR1 MGHRA and CDR2 YSYEKL. CDR3 length: 15 amino acids.

The J gene is TRBJ2-3, the V gene TRBV5-1; no definite D call. V was trimmed by 0 bases and J by 0 bases, leaving 11 bases between them. CDR1 and CDR2 from the germline V gene are SGHRS and YFSETQ. CDR3 length equals 16 residues. The CDR3 bases are TGCGCCAGCAGCTTGGGGACGGTGATTAGCACAGATACGCAGTATTTT. Protein sequence: CASSLGTVISTDTQYF.

The gene calls are TRBV5-1 and TRBJ1-2, with D perhaps matching TRBD1 (5 bases). CDR3 length equals 16 residues. Germline V CDR1 and CDR2: SGHRS, YFSETQ. The V gene lost 4 bases and the J gene lost 0 bases, with 16 bases spanning the gap. The CDR3 DNA reads TGCGCCAGCAGCCCGCCTGTGGGGCTTACTAACTATGGCTACACCTTC. Its protein is CASSPPVGLTNYGYTF. The full variable domain, rest sourced from reference TRBV5-1 and TRBJ1-2, is KAGVTQTPRYLIKTRGQQVTLSCSPISGHRSVSWYQQTPGQGLQFLFEYFSETQRNKGNFPGRFSGRQFSNSRSEMNVSTLELGDSALYLCASSPPVGLTNYGYTFGSGTRLTVV.

This clonotype came up a few times. V usage is TRBV29-1 and J usage is TRBJ2-7; 8 bases are a match to TRBD1. CDR1 and CDR2 from the germline V gene are SQVTM and ANQGSEA. The CDR3 is made up of 13 amino acids. J lost 3 bases, V lost 5 bases, and 6 bases had no gene match. CDR3 DNA: TGCAGCGTTCAGGAAACAGGGGGCTACGAGCAGTACGTC. This translates into CSVQETGGYEQYV.

In its sample, this clonotype was seen many times. The rearrangement links TRBV5-1 to TRBJ2-3; 11 bases fit TRBD2. V gave up 4 bases and J gave up 7 bases; unmatched junction bases: 11. The CDR3 contains 16 residues. The V gene's germline CDR1 is SGHRS and CDR2 YFSETQ. The CDR3 sequence: CASSETLTSGEHTQYF. The CDR3 DNA sequence: TGCGCCAGCAGCGAGACACTGACTAGCGGGGAGCATACGCAGTATTTT.

This clonotype was counted a few times. The rearrangement links TRBV5-1 to TRBJ2-2; perhaps TRBD1 as D (6 bases). Germline CDR1 SGHRS, CDR2 YFSETQ. This CDR3 spans 15 amino acids. V was pared by 4 bases and J by 4 bases, with 14 bases between. The CDR3 loop reads CASSKGQTTTGELFF. The CDR3 region has the DNA TGCGCCAGCAGCAAAGGACAGACAACCACCGGGGAGCTGTTTTTT.

The gene calls are TRBV28 and TRBJ1-2; TRBD1 is a possible D gene (5 bases). This CDR3 contains 15 residues. The V end was cut by 4 bases, the J end by 1 base, with 13 bases between. From germline, CDR1 is MDHEN and CDR2 SYDVKM. CDR3 sequence reads: CASSSGADVNYGYTF. CDR3 bases: TGTGCCAGCAGTTCCGGGGCAGATGTTAACTATGGCTACACCTTC.

This clonotype turned up a few times. The rearrangement links TRBV5-1 to TRBJ2-5, with TRBD2 matching over 8 bases. The CDR3 length is 15 residues. The ends lost 4 bases at V and 4 bases at J; junction bases unmatched: 9. Germline CDR1 is SGHRS and CDR2 is YFSETQ. CDR3 sequence (DNA): TGCGCCAGCAGCCCGGGACTAGATTTTACAGAGACCCAGTACTTC. Translated: CASSPGLDFTETQYF.

The chain carries TRBV7-2 and TRBJ2-2; D not resolved. Germline V CDR1 and CDR2: SGHTA, FQGNSA. Trimming removed 5 bases from V and 0 bases from J, with 13 bases in between. The CDR3 extends over 16 amino acids. CDR3 region: CASSRRHAANTGELFF. The DNA of the CDR3 is TGTGCCAGCAGCCGACGGCACGCCGCGAACACCGGGGAGCTGTTTTTT.

There are a few counts of this clonotype. This CDR3 is CASSYIGGEQETQYF. The CDR3 bases are TGTGCCAGCAGTTACATAGGGGGCGAGCAAGAGACCCAGTACTTC. The J gene is TRBJ2-5, the V gene TRBV6-6; 7 nucleotides match TRBD1. This CDR3 region has 15 residues. Germline loops: CDR1 MNHNY, CDR2 SVGAGI (reference sequence). V lost 2 bases and J lost 2; bases outside the gene matches: 5.

This clonotype was counted ten times or more. V and J are TRBV2 and TRBJ1-1; perhaps TRBD1 as D (6 bases). This CDR3 is built from 16 residues. V was cut by 1 base and J by 3 bases, with 15 bases left in between. Looked up from germline, CDR1 is SNHLY and CDR2 is FYNNEI. The DNA of the CDR3 is TGTGCCAGCAGTGAAGGGCAGGGGCCCTTGGACACTGAAGCTTTCTTT. Translated: CASSEGQGPLDTEAFF.

The chain employs TRBV28 and TRBJ2-4; D is perhaps TRBD2 (5 bases). CDR3 length: 14 residues. CDR1 and CDR2 (germline): MDHEN, SYDVKM. Deletions cut 1 base from V and 5 bases from J, with 9 bases between. The CDR3 is CASSLSEAQNIQYF. The CDR3 nucleotides read TGTGCCAGCAGTTTATCGGAGGCTCAAAACATTCAGTACTTC.

The J gene is TRBJ2-3, the V gene TRBV7-2, with D possibly being TRBD2 (7 bases). The ends were cut back, 4 bases at V and 0 bases at J, with 20 bases in the middle. The CDR3 spans 18 residues. Germline CDR1 is SGHTA and CDR2 is FQGNSA. The CDR3 region is CASSSPVGRGGSTDTQYF. The CDR3 DNA sequence: TGTGCCAGCAGCTCCCCTGTGGGGAGGGGGGGGAGCACAGATACGCAGTATTTT.

The DNA of the CDR3 is TGTGCCAGCAGAACCTGGGGGGGTCGCACAGATACGCAGTATTTT. Its translation: CASRTWGGRTDTQYF. The rearrangement links TRBV11-2 to TRBJ2-3, with TRBD2 matching over 7 bases. The CDR3 has 15 amino acids. The V gene end was trimmed by 6 bases and the J gene end by 1 base; junction bases not matched to a gene: 7. Germline V gene sequence: CDR1 SGHAT, CDR2 FQNNGV.

The chain is built from TRBV29-1 and TRBJ2-7, with 10 bases identical to TRBD2. The CDR3 sequence is 15 residues long. The ends lost 5 bases at V and 3 bases at J; junction bases unmatched: 10. In germline, CDR1 is SQVTM, CDR2 ANQGSEA. CDR3 sequence reads: CSVTRALAGGYEQYF. The CDR3 region has the DNA TGCAGCGTTACAAGGGCGTTAGCGGGGGGCTACGAGCAGTACTTC.

The chain couples TRBV20-1 to TRBJ2-5; D could derive from TRBD1 or TRBD2 (5 bases each). The CDR3 contains 15 residues. V was clipped by 4 bases and J by 1 base, with 16 bases between them. CDR1 and CDR2 from the germline V gene are DFQATT and SNEGSKA (reference sequence). The CDR3 spells CSATIVLGTQETQYF. The CDR3 nucleotides are TGCAGTGCTACGATAGTTCTCGGGACCCAAGAGACCCAGTACTTC.

The V gene is TRBV28, the J gene TRBJ2-2, with D perhaps matching TRBD1 (6 bases). The V end lost 2 bases, the J end lost 1 base, and 20 bases lay between the germline ends. CDR1 MDHEN and CDR2 SYDVKM come from the germline V gene. The length of the CDR3 is 19 residues. The chain's CDR3 is CASSLPPQGLDLNTGELFF. DNA for the CDR3: TGTGCCAGCAGTTTACCCCCCCAGGGGCTGGATTTGAACACCGGGGAGCTGTTTTTT.

The rearrangement joins TRBV29-1 to TRBJ2-7; D is possibly TRBD2 (5 bases). V was clipped by 5 bases and J by 6 bases, with 11 bases between them. This CDR3 is built from 11 residues. The germline CDR1 and CDR2 sequences are SQVTM and ANQGSEA. The CDR3 here is CSVKAAGEQYV. For the CDR3, the DNA is TGCAGCGTTAAAGCCGCGGGCGAGCAGTACGTC.